This T cell receptor beta chain was recorded in a study of early T cells in non-severe SARS-CoV-2 infection. In the study overall: Sequencing used unsorted whole-blood bulk RNA, so chains lack pairing. Broader study findings: Private and CD4 specificities were missed by VDJdb matching, skewed to anti-spike CD8.

Using its own MiXCR run on the 5' RACE reads, TCRdb lists one record per CDR3 protein. There are over 70,000 distinct CDR3 sequences in the sample; about 15% occur only once, and about 4% lies in the top ten. This clonotype was counted a few times. The antigen is unknown. The sample consisted of whole blood, taken at baseline. This TCR was sampled from an adult who was a healthcare worker with PCR-confirmed SARS-CoV-2 infection or an uninfected control (not recorded which).

In DNA, the CDR3 is TGTGCCAGCAGTTTAAGGAGGGGGAATGAAAAACTGTTTTTT. It encodes CASSLRRGNEKLFF. The rearrangement links TRBV28 to TRBJ1-4; D may be TRBD1 (6 bases). This CDR3 comprises 14 residues. V was cut by 2 bases and J by 5 bases, with 9 bases left in between. The germline V gene encodes CDR1 MDHEN and CDR2 SYDVKM.